This passage covers 4 T cell receptor beta chains from one sample sequenced in a study of OX40 agonist ivuxolimab in advanced cancers. TCRdb's table, derived via immunoSEQ multiplex PCR, lists solely in-frame clones and lacks some. The sample contains around 84,000 clones, approximately 90% of which appear only once. Sequencing used CD4+ or CD8+ T cells sorted from blood, obtained in a trial of the OX40 agonist ivuxolimab. Receptors were obtained from an adult with an advanced solid tumor such as melanoma, head and neck, liver or kidney cancer.

This chain joins TRBV7-8 and TRBJ1-2, with D perhaps matching TRBD1 (5 bases). CDR1 and CDR2 from the germline V gene are SGHVS and FQNEAQ. The V end was cut by 2 bases, the J end by 3 bases, with 10 bases between. CDR3 length: 14 residues. The CDR3: CASSLRGGDYGYTF. Here the CDR3 DNA reads TGTGCCAGCAGCTTACGGGGAGGGGACTATGGCTACACCTTC.

This clone appeared once. The V and J genes are TRBV9 and TRBJ2-7; TRBD2 agrees at 8 bases. V lost 2 bases to trimming and J lost 2 bases; unmatched junction nucleotides: 3. The CDR3 is 14 residues long. In germline, CDR1 is SGDLS, CDR2 YYNGEE. The DNA of the CDR3 is TGTGCCAGCAGCGTCGGAGCGGGGGCCTACGAGCAGTACTTC. It yields the protein CASSVGAGAYEQYF.

In nucleotides, the CDR3 is TGTGCCAGCAGCGCCCCCAGCGGGAGGGCCGGGGAGCTGTTTTTT. Translating it yields CASSAPSGRAGELFF. The chain links TRBV5-4 to TRBJ2-2; 10 bases fit TRBD2. Germline V CDR1 and CDR2: SGHNT, YYREEE (reference sequence). V shed 4 bases and J 6 bases; nucleotides not matched to a gene: 6. The CDR3 covers 15 residues.

This sequence joins TRBV7-2 and TRBJ1-5; D may be TRBD1 (6 bases). Germline V gene data show CDR1 as SGHTA and CDR2 as FQGNSA. The length of the CDR3 is 15 residues. V lost 5 bases and J lost 0, with 11 bases in between. The DNA for the CDR3 is TGTGCCAGCAGCCAGACAGGTTATAGCAATCAGCCCCAGCATTTT. Translating gives CASSQTGYSNQPQHF.